This is a list of T cell receptor beta chains from one sample in a study of T-cell memory formation after mild COVID-19. TCRdb re-called the 5' RACE reads with MiXCR, one entry per CDR3 protein. The sample yields roughly 450,000 distinct CDR3 sequences, under 20% seen once. The sequenced sample consisted of PBMCs or a T cell subset sorted from them (not recorded which). These receptors were collected from a man younger than 35 who had mild COVID-19 (a few samples of this study predate the infection). Cell type and time point are not known. Both conserved end residues are part of each CDR3. Each record gives: V gene, J gene, CDR3 protein.

TRBV20-1	TRBJ2-5	CSARGLNRETQYF
TRBV7-2	TRBJ1-6	CASSLVAGRGSTLHF
TRBV11-2	TRBJ2-3	CASSPYGGSDTQYF
TRBV5-1	TRBJ2-7	CASSIGTATYEQYF
TRBV3-1	TRBJ1-2	CASSYTGDYGYTF
TRBV11-1	TRBJ2-1	CASSLSRASGGNEEQFF
TRBV28	TRBJ1-1	CASSFRRVTEAFF
TRBV7-8	TRBJ2-5	CASSWLAGLETQYF
TRBV7-9	TRBJ2-1	CASSLGASGGAGDEQFF
TRBV4-1	TRBJ1-1	CASSRPQGGFDAFF
TRBV29-1	TRBJ1-2	CSVLDRGRNYGYTF
TRBV11-2	TRBJ2-2	CASSNGQFTGELFF
TRBV5-4	TRBJ1-2	CASSLTGLDYGYTF
TRBV4-3	TRBJ2-2	CASSQDVRTVNTGELFF
TRBV28	TRBJ1-2	CASSLGTGVAGYTF
TRBV2	TRBJ2-2	CASIPLGGGGTGELFF
TRBV11-3	TRBJ2-2	CASSILQGTNTGELFF
TRBV7-6	TRBJ2-6	CASSLYRVGANVLTF
TRBV6-2/TRBV6-3	TRBJ2-1	CASSLQGLLYNEQFF
TRBV20-1	TRBJ1-6	CSALGASYNSPLHF
TRBV7-2	TRBJ1-2	CASSLSLRQLHNYGYTF
TRBV20-1	TRBJ1-2	CSASPTGINYGYTF
TRBV7-8	TRBJ2-1	CASSLAARGSLSSYNEQFF
TRBV25-1	TRBJ2-1	CASSDRARYNEQFF
TRBV7-2	TRBJ2-5	CASSLSSGGETQYF
TRBV11-2	TRBJ1-1	CASSLAFTGRLNTEAFF
TRBV5-1	TRBJ2-1	CASSLQGLSNNEQFF
TRBV7-9	TRBJ1-4	CASSLTGTPREKLFF
TRBV12-3/TRBV12-4	TRBJ1-6	CASSPRTGGGSPLHF
TRBV6-5	TRBJ2-5	CASSYLSREHETQYF
TRBV10-3	TRBJ1-1	CAISGQGTEAFF
TRBV7-8	TRBJ2-5	CASILAGAQTQYF
TRBV15	TRBJ1-2	CATRFQGAIRYTF
TRBV4-1	TRBJ1-2	CASSQDHRGPYYGYTF
TRBV7-2	TRBJ1-2	CASSNRDRVGYTF
TRBV7-2	TRBJ2-1	CASSIRLVEQFF
TRBV7-9	TRBJ2-1	CASSFSSGRSYNEQFF
TRBV7-9	TRBJ2-5	CASSFGSGLQETQYF
TRBV6-5	TRBJ1-1	CASSYNSGTGGREAFF
TRBV7-2	TRBJ2-3	CASSAIGFRGTDTQYF
TRBV7-2	TRBJ1-1	CASSDRDRGRLAEAFF
TRBV5-1	TRBJ1-5	CASSRLPGQLSNQPQHF
TRBV5-1	TRBJ2-5	CASSGRNIQETQYF
TRBV11-2	TRBJ2-1	CASTVSGSSYNEQFF
TRBV5-1	TRBJ2-3	CASSPQFATDTQYF
TRBV2	TRBJ2-3	CASSESIPSNTQYF
TRBV12-3/TRBV12-4	TRBJ2-7	CASSLGVASEQYF
TRBV29-1	TRBJ2-6	CSAGGDSGANVLTF
TRBV5-6	TRBJ2-3	CASSPNGDTQYF
TRBV19	TRBJ2-3	CASSQDRATDTQYF
TRBV4-2	TRBJ2-5	CASSQFTTHQETQYF
TRBV3-1	TRBJ1-5	CASSQDMIQPQHF
TRBV7-3	TRBJ2-2	CASSVTSGESTGELFF
TRBV20-1	TRBJ2-2	CSARELAGGHTGELFF
TRBV3-1	TRBJ1-1	CASSQGGGPEAFF